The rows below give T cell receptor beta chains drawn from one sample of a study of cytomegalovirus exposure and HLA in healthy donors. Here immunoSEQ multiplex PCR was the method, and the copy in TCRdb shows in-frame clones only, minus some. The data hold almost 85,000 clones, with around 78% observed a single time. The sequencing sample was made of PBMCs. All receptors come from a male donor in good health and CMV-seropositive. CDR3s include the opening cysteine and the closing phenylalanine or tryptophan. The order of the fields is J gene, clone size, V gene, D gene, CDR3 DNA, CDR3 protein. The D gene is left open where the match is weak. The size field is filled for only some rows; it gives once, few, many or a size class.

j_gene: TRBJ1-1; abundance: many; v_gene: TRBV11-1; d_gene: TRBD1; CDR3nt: TGTGCCAGCAGCTTTACGACAGGGGGCCTGGCTGAAGCTTTCTTT; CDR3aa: CASSFTTGGLAEAFF
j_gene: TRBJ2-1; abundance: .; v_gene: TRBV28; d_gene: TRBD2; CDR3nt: TGTGCCAGCAGTCCATCGAGGACTAGCGGGAAGATGGACAATGAGCAGTTCTTC; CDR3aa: CASSPSRTSGKMDNEQFF
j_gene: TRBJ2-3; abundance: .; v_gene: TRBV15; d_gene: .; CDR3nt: TGTGCCACCAGCAGAGCGACTAGCACAGATACGCAGTATTTT; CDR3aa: CATSRATSTDTQYF
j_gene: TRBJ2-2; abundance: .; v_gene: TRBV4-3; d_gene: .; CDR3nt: TGCGCCAGCAGCCAAGCGGGGACTAACACCGGGGAGCTGTTTTTT; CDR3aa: CASSQAGTNTGELFF
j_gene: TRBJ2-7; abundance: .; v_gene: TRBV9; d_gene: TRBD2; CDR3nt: TGTGCCAGCAGCCGAGCTACGGGACTAGCGGGAGCCTACGAGCAGTACTTC; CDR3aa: CASSRATGLAGAYEQYF
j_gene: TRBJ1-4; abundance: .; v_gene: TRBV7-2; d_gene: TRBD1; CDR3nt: TGTGCCAGCAGCTCCTCCCGACAGGGAGTAGAAAAACTGTTTTTT; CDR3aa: CASSSSRQGVEKLFF
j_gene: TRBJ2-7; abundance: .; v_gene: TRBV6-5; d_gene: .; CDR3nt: TGTGCCAGCAGTTATTTCGACGAGCAGTACTTC; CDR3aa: CASSYFDEQYF
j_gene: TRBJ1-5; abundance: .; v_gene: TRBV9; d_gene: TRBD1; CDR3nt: TGTGCCACCAACAGGGGAAATCAGCCCCAGCATTTT; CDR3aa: CATNRGNQPQHF
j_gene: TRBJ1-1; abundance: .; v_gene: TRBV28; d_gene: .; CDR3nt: TGTGCCAGCAGGGGGCGGCCTGAAGCTTTCTTT; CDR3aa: CASRGRPEAFF
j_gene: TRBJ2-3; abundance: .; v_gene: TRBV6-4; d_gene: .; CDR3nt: TGTGCCAGCAGTGACGGCGGGGGCAACACAGATACGCAGTATTTT; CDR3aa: CASSDGGGNTDTQYF
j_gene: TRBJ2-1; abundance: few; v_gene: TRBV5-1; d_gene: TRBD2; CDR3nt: TGCGCCAGCAGCTTGAGGGGCCAGGCGACGGGACTAGCGGGAGGGATACACAATGAGCAGTTCTTC; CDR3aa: CASSLRGQATGLAGGIHNEQFF
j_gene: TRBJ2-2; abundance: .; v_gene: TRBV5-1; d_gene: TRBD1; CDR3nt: TGCGCCAGCGGACGGACAGGGGAGACCGGGGAGCTGTTTTTT; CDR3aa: CASGRTGETGELFF
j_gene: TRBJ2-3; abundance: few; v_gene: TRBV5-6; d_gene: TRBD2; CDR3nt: TGTGCCAGCAGCTTGGGGACCGGGACTAGAGGCACAGATACGCAGTATTTT; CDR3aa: CASSLGTGTRGTDTQYF
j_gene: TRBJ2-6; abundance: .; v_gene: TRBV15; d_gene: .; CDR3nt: TGTGCCACCAGCAGAGATCCCGCGCCTCACCATGGGGCCAACGTCCTGACTTTC; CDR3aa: CATSRDPAPHHGANVLTF
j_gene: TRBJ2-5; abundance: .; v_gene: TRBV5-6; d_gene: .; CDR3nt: TGTGCCAGCAGCAGCGACGTTGTCGGAGAGACCCAGTACTTC; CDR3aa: CASSSDVVGETQYF
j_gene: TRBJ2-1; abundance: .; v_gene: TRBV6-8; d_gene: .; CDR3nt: TGTGCCAGCAAGACAGGTTACAATGAGCAGTTCTTC; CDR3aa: CASKTGYNEQFF
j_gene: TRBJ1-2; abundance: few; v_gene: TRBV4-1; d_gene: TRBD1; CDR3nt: TGCGCCAGCAGCCAAGATACAGGGGATGGCTACACCTTC; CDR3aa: CASSQDTGDGYTF
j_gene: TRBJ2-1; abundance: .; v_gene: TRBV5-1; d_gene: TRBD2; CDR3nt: TGCGCCAGCAGCTTAGTAAGGACTAGCGGTAATGAGCAGTTCTTC; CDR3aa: CASSLVRTSGNEQFF
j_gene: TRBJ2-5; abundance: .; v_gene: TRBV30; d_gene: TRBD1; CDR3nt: TGTGCCTGGAGTTCGGGGACCGGGACAGGGCGTCAAGAGACCCAGTACTTC; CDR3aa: CAWSSGTGTGRQETQYF
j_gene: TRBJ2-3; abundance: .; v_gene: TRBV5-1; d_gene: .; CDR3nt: TGCGCCAGCAGCTTGGGAGGAGGGAGAAGCACAGATACGCAGTATTTT; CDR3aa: CASSLGGGRSTDTQYF
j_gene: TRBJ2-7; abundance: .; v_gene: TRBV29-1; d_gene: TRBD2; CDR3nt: TGCAGCGTTGAAGCAGTTAGCGGGACGGTCTACGAGCAGTACTTC; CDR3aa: CSVEAVSGTVYEQYF
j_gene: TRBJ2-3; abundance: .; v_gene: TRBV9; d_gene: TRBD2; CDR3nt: TGTGCCAGCAGCTCCACTAGCGGCACAGATACGCAGTATTTT; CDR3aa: CASSSTSGTDTQYF
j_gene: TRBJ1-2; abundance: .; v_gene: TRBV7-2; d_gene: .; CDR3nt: TGTGCCAGCAGCCACTCTCCGGGGGAGGGGCACTATGGCTACACCTTC; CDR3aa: CASSHSPGEGHYGYTF
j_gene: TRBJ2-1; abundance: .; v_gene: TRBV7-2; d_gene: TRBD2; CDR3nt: TGTGCCAGCAGCCCATCCATAGCGGGATCCGCCTACAATGAGCAGTTCTTC; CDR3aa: CASSPSIAGSAYNEQFF
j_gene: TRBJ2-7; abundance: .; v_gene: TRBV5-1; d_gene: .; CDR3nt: TGCGCCAGCAGCTTGCACAGGGCCGACGAGCAGTACTTC; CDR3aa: CASSLHRADEQYF
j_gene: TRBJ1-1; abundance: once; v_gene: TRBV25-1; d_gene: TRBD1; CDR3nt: TGTGCCAGCAGGACAGGGGGAGGCTACACTGAAGCTTTCTTT; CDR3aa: CASRTGGGYTEAFF
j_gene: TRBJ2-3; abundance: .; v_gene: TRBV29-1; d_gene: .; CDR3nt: TGCAGCGTCGAGTTATCTGTCACGGATACGCAGTATTTT; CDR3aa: CSVELSVTDTQYF
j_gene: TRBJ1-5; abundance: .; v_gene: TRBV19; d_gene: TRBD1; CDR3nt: TGTGCCAGTAAGGAGACAGGGGGCGTTGGCAATCAGCCCCAGCATTTT; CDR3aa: CASKETGGVGNQPQHF
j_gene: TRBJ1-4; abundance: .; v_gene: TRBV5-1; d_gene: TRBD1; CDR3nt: TGCGCCAGCAGCTGGACCGGGACAGGGGGCAGAGGAGAAAAACTGTTTTTT; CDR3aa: CASSWTGTGGRGEKLFF
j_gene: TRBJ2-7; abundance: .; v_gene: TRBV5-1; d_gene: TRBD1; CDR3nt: TGCGCCAGCACCCCCGGGACAGGGATCCCCGAGCAGTACTTC; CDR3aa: CASTPGTGIPEQYF
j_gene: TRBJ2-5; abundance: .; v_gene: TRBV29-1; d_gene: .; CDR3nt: TGCAGCGTCCAAGAGGGGGACGCGCCCCAGTACTTC; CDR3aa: CSVQEGDAPQYF
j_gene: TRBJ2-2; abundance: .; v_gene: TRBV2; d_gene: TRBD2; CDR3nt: TGTGCCAGCAGTGAATCTCTAGCGGGAGCTGGCGGGGAGCTGTTTTTT; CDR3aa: CASSESLAGAGGELFF
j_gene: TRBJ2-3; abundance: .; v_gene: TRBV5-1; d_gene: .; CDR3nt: TGCGCCAGCAGGCCAGGGAGCACAGATACGCAGTATTTT; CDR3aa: CASRPGSTDTQYF
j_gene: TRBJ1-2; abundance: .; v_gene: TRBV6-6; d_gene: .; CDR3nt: TGTGCCAGCAGTGGACAATCAACAGCTAACTATGGCTACACCTTC; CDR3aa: CASSGQSTANYGYTF
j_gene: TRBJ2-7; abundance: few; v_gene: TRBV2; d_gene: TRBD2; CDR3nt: TGTGCCAGCAGTGATCGGCTAGCGGGAGCCTACGAGCAGTACTTC; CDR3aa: CASSDRLAGAYEQYF
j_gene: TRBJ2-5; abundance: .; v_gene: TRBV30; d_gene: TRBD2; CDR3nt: TGTGCCTCGGATAGGACTAGCGGGAGGAAGGGGACCCAGTACTTC; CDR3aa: CASDRTSGRKGTQYF
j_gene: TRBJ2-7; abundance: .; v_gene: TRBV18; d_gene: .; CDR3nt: TGTGCCAGCTCACCAGTTTTCACAGGAGCCTACGAGCAGTACTTC; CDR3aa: CASSPVFTGAYEQYF
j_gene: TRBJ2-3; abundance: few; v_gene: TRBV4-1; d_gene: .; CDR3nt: TGCGCCAGCAGCCAAGTGGACATGGGTTTTACAGATACGCAGTATTTT; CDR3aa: CASSQVDMGFTDTQYF
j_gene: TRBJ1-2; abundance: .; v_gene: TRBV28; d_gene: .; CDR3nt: TGTGCCAGCAGTGTCTTATCGGGGGTAGCTAACTATGGCTACACCTTC; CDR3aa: CASSVLSGVANYGYTF
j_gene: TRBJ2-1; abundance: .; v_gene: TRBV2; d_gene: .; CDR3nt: TGTGCCACAAACGCCGGGCGGGGCCACAATGAGCAGTTCTTC; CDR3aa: CATNAGRGHNEQFF
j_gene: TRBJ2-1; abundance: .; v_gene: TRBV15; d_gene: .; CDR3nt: TGTGCCACCAGCAGAGAAGCGGCCGCTAATGAGCAGTTCTTC; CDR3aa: CATSREAAANEQFF
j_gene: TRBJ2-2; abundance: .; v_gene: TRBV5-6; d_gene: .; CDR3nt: TGTGCCAGCAGCTTCTCCAGCGGCAACACCGGGGAGCTGTTTTTT; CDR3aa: CASSFSSGNTGELFF
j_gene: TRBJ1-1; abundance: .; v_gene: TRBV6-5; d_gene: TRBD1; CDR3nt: TGTGCCACTTCTAGGGGGCAGACTTACACTGAAGCTTTCTTT; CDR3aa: CATSRGQTYTEAFF
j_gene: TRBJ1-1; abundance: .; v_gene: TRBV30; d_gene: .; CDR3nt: TGTGCCTGGAGTAGCGGGACTGAAGCTTTCTTT; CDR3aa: CAWSSGTEAFF
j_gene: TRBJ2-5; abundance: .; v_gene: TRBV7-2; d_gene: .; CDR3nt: TGTGCCAGCAGCTCCATAGGACGGAGAGGGGAGACCCAGTACTTC; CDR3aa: CASSSIGRRGETQYF
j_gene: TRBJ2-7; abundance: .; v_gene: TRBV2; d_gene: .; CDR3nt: TGTGCCAGCAGGAAGGACTACTTCTCCTACGAGCAGTACTTC; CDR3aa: CASRKDYFSYEQYF
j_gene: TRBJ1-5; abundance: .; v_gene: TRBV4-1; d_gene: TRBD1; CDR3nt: TGCGCCAGCAGCCAAGATATCAGGGGGAGCAATCAGCCCCAGCATTTT; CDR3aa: CASSQDIRGSNQPQHF
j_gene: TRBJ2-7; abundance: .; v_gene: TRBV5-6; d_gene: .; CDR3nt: TGTGCCAGCAGCTTGCGGCTAGCTGGGGTCGGAGAGCAGTACTTC; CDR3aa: CASSLRLAGVGEQYF
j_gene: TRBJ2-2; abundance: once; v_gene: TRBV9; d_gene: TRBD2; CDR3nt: TGTGCCAGCAGCGCCCCTCGGACTAGCCTAAACACCGGGGAGCTGTTTTTT; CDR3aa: CASSAPRTSLNTGELFF
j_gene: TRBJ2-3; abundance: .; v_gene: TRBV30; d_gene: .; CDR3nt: TGTGCCTGGAGTGTACCGGGGACAAGGCGGGGCACAGATACGCAGTATTTT; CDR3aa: CAWSVPGTRRGTDTQYF
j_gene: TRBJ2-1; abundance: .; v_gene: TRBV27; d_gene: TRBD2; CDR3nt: TGTGCCAGCAGTTTCGGGACTAGCGGGAGGGCGGGGTTGAGAAATGAGCAGTTCTTC; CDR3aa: CASSFGTSGRAGLRNEQFF
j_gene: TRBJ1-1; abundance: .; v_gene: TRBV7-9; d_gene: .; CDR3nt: TGTGCCGGTACGTTACAGGGAACAAGAGCTTTCTTT; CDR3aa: CAGTLQGTRAFF
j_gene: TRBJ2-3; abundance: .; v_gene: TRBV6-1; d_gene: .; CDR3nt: TGTGCCAGCACTCTCAGGGGGGTCTTTCAGGATACGCAGTATTTT; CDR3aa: CASTLRGVFQDTQYF